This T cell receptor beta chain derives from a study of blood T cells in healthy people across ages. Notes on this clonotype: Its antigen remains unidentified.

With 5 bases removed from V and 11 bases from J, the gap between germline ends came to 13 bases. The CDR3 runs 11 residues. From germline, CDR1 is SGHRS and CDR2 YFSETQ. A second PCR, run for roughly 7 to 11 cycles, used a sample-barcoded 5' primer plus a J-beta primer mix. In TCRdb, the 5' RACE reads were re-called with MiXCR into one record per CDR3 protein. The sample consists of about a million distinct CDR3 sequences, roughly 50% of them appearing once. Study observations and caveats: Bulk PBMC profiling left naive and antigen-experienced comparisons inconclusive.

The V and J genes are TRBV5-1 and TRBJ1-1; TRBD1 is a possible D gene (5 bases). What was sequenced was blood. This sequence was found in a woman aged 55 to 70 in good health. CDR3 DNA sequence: TGCGCCAGCAGTGCAGGGTTTGCGGCTTTCTTT. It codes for CASSAGFAAFF.